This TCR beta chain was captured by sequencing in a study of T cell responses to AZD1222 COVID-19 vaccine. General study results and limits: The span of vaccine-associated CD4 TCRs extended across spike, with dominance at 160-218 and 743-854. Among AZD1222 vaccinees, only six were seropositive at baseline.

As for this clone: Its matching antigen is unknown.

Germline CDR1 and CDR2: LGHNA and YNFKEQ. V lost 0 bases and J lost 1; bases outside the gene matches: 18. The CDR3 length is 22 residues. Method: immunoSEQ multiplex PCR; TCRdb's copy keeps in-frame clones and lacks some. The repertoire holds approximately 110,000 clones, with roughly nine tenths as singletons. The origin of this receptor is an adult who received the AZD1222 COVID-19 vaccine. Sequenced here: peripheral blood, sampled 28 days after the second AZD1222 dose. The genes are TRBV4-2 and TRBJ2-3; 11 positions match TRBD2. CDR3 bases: TGTGCCAGCAGCCAAGAGAGGCCACTAGCGGGAGTTGGGGATGCGGGCACAGATACGCAGTATTTT. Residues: CASSQERPLAGVGDAGTDTQYF.